This T cell receptor (beta chain) was documented in a study of response to subunit inactivated influenza vaccine. Study observations and caveats: Few new T cells, the authors suggested, are recruited by each seasonal influenza vaccination.

One entry per CDR3 protein results from TCRdb running MiXCR on the RT-PCR reads. The table shows 450,000 to 600,000 distinct CDR3 sequences, with 7.5% to 8.5% occurring only once. The sample holds a few counts of this clonotype. The antigen is not known. V dropped 4 bases and J dropped 2 bases, with 14 bases sitting between them. The CDR3 spans 16 residues. The germline V gene has CDR1 KGHDR and CDR2 SFDVKD. Material: PBMCs from blood, obtained roughly 24 months after vaccination. The rearrangement uses TRBV24-1 and TRBJ2-1, with D possibly called TRBD1 or TRBD2 (5 bases each). The sequence was obtained from a man aged 45-69 years who received an inactivated influenza vaccine. The CDR3 region has the DNA TGTGCCACCAGTGACTCGGGGCTACCAACCTACAATGAGCAGTTCTTC. The encoded protein is CATSDSGLPTYNEQFF.